This TCR beta chain appears in the sequencing data of a study of shared clonotypes between healthy human individuals. General observations from the study: Rarefaction indicated that sorted-subset sequencing remained incomplete although depth was large.

As regards this clone: No antigen is known for it.

This CDR3 comprises 11 residues. V dropped 7 bases and J dropped 1 base, with 7 bases sitting between them. Germline values: CDR1 DFQATT, CDR2 SNEGSKA (reference sequence). Here immunoSEQ multiplex PCR was the method, and the copy in TCRdb shows in-frame clones only, minus some. This table has some 1,100,000 clones, approximately 78% appearing once. Sequenced: memory CD4+ T cells from PBMCs. The subset was: CD45RA-negative fraction. The receptor's source is a man younger than 35 in good health. Some clones in this sample may be carry-over from other donors' samples. V and J are TRBV20-1 and TRBJ2-5; D is unresolved. The CDR3 bases are TGCAGTGGGCAACTCCAAGAGACCCAGTACTTC. It codes for CSGQLQETQYF.